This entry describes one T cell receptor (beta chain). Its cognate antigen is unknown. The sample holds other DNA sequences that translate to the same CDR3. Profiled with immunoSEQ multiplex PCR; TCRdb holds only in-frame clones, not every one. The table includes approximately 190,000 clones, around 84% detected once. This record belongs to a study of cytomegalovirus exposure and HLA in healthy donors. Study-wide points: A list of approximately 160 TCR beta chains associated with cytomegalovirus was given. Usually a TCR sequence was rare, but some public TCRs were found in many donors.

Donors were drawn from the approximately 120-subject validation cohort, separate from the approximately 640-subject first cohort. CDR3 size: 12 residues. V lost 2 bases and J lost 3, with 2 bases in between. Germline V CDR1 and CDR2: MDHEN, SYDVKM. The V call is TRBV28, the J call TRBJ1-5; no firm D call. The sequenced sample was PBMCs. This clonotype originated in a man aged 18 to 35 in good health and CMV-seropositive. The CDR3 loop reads CASSLLNQPQHF. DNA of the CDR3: TGTGCCAGCAGTTTACTCAATCAGCCCCAGCATTTT.